This T cell receptor beta chain was sequenced in a study of regulatory T cells in long-lasting Graves disease. Broader study findings: Public clonotype sharing was higher in persistent than newly diagnosed patients. With a small sample size, accuracy may have been reduced.

The time point is: newly diagnosed GD, antithyroid drugs for less than 3 months. PBMC RNA served as the TCR library source. The germline CDR1 and CDR2 sequences are KGHDR and SFDVKD. Trimming cost V 6 bases and J 4 bases, with 12 bases left between them. The CDR3 consists of 14 residues. This clonotype was observed a handful of times. As yet, its antigen is unknown. Building of the TCR beta libraries involved iRepertoire HTBI primers and Arm-PCR of CDR3 regions. TCRdb independently ran MiXCR on the multiplex PCR reads; one entry per CDR3 protein. Of about 540,000 distinct CDR3 sequences listed, roughly 14% are singletons. The same sample was also studied in work on T cells in Graves' hyperthyroidism and ophthalmopathy. That publication notes: Over 18 months, lack of ophthalmopathy progression marked Graves' hyperthyroidism as stable. Recently diagnosed hyperthyroidism of less than 2 months' duration affected patients aged 18 to 65.

The receptor was isolated from a young man with Graves disease. This sequence joins TRBV24-1 and TRBJ2-1; D not certain. Sample: peripheral blood mononuclear cells (PBMCs), taken at new diagnosis, from a patient treated with antithyroid drugs. The CDR3 DNA reads TGTGCCACCAGTCCTGGGTTTCGGTACAATGAGCAGTTCTTC. This translates into CATSPGFRYNEQFF.